This TCR beta chain is drawn from a study of CD8 T cells in Susac syndrome. TCR beta from blood CD8+ and CD4+ T cells was sequenced. Negative isolation was applied to CD8+ and CD4+ T cells, and FACS enrichment was applied to TEMRA cells. Turning to this clonotype: Its specificity is unknown.

Study-wide findings and caveats: The authors acknowledged that the study's TCR sequencing and HLA analysis involved relatively few individuals.

With V trimmed by 1 base and J by 7 bases, 12 bases remained unmatched. The CDR3 runs to 17 residues. Germline V gene data show CDR1 as MNHNS and CDR2 as SASEGT. Random hexamers primed reverse transcription of about 0.5 to 1 ug RNA. It was immunoSEQ multiplex PCR that amplified TCR beta CDR3 across 54 Vbeta and 13 Jbeta. Using its own MiXCR run on the immunoSEQ multiplex PCR reads, TCRdb lists one record per CDR3 protein. The sample shows 250,000 to 300,000 distinct CDR3 sequences, 70% to 90% of them seen only once. The sequencing sample was made of CD8+ T cells from PBMCs. The gene calls are TRBV6-1 and TRBJ2-1, with 8 bases fitting TRBD2. This receptor was taken from a human donor with multiple sclerosis. The CDR3 DNA is TGTGCCAGCAGTGAAGTTATAGCGGGACCTGCGGGAAATGAGCAGTTCTTC. Amino acids: CASSEVIAGPAGNEQFF.